The 17 T cell receptor beta chains below all came from one sample that was sequenced in a study of blood T cell repertoires in COVID-19. TCRdb's copy holds only in-frame clones and misses some; the assay was immunoSEQ multiplex PCR. The sample yields roughly 190,000 clones, 80% to 85% seen once. Sample: peripheral blood. Receptors were obtained from a woman between 40 and 50 years old with acute or convalescent COVID-19.

The V call is TRBV2, the J call TRBJ1-4; 7 bases map to TRBD1. The CDR3 totals 15 residues. Germline assignment: CDR1 SNHLY and CDR2 FYNNEI. V shed 5 bases, J shed 5 bases, and the junction held 8 bases outside the gene matches. The CDR3 bases are TGTGCCAGCAGTTATCGACAGGGAACAAATGAAAAACTGTTTTTT. This encodes CASSYRQGTNEKLFF.

The chain combines TRBV10-3 with TRBJ1-1; perhaps TRBD1 as D (5 bases). V gave up 2 bases and J gave up 3 bases, with 10 bases separating them. CDR3 length: 14 residues. Germline-derived CDR1 and CDR2 are ENHRY and SYGVKD. This CDR3 reads CAISERGSDTEAFF. The CDR3 DNA follows: TGTGCCATCAGTGAGAGGGGTTCGGACACTGAAGCTTTCTTT.

The chain joins TRBV30 to TRBJ1-1, with TRBD1 matching 8 bases. Trimming at V came to 6 bases and at J to 5 bases, leaving 5 bases not matched to a gene. The CDR3 consists of 12 residues. Germline V lookup: CDR1 GTSNPN, CDR2 SVGIG (reference sequence). The CDR3 reads CACNRGLTEAFF. In nucleotides, the CDR3 is TGTGCCTGCAACAGGGGGTTGACTGAAGCTTTCTTT.

The chain joins TRBV9 to TRBJ1-1; D not certain. The V and J ends lost 4 bases and 1 base respectively, with 14 bases between them. The CDR3 contains 15 residues. Looked up from germline, CDR1 is SGDLS and CDR2 is YYNGEE. The CDR3 DNA is TGTGCCAGCAGCCCCAGTGCGGTAGGGAACACTGAAGCTTTCTTT. Translating it yields CASSPSAVGNTEAFF.

The gene calls are TRBV28 and TRBJ1-4, with a tentative D call TRBD1 (6 bases). The germline gives CDR1 MDHEN, CDR2 SYDVKM. CDR3 length: 14 residues. V shed 2 bases and J shed 8 bases, with 12 bases lying between them. CDR3 in DNA: TGTGCCAGCAGTTTAACAGGGTCAGAGGAAAAACTGTTTTTT. Translating it yields CASSLTGSEEKLFF.

Only a few counts were recorded for this clone. The chain joins TRBV2 to TRBJ2-7; possible D gene TRBD1, 6 bases. The germline V and J ends were trimmed by 6 bases and 2 bases, with 14 bases remaining between them. There are 14 residues in the CDR3. Per germline, CDR1 SNHLY and CDR2 FYNNEI. This CDR3 reads CASSQDSQTYEQYF. The CDR3 nucleotides read TGTGCCAGCAGCCAGGACAGTCAAACCTACGAGCAGTACTTC. The entire variable domain, with the rest obtained from reference TRBV2 and TRBJ2-7, is as follows: EPEVTQTPSHQVTQMGQEVILRCVPISNHLYFYWYRQILGQKVEFLVSFYNNEISEKSEIFDDQFSVERPDGSNFTLKIRSTKLEDSAMYFCASSQDSQTYEQYFGPGTRLTVT.

V is TRBV28 and J is TRBJ1-2, with 8 bases aligning to TRBD1. The germline gives CDR1 MDHEN, CDR2 SYDVKM. The junction had 7 bases not matched to a gene; V was cut back by 4 bases and J by 6 bases. This CDR3 region has 14 residues. The CDR3 DNA reads as TGTGCCAGCAGTTCTCCTGGACAGGGCGATGGCTACACCTTC. Its translation is CASSSPGQGDGYTF.

The CDR3 reads CASSSPSGGTQYF. The CDR3 coding sequence is TGTGCCAGCAGCTCACCGAGTGGAGGTACGCAGTATTTT. The chain links TRBV7-2 to TRBJ2-3, with a tentative D call TRBD2 (5 bases). Germline lookup yields CDR1 SGHTA and CDR2 FQGNSA. The CDR3 has 13 residues. Deletions cut 4 bases from V and 8 bases from J, with 13 bases between.

The chain uses TRBV30 and TRBJ1-1; D remains unclear. Germline V lookup: CDR1 GTSNPN, CDR2 SVGIG (reference sequence). V was shortened by 2 bases and J by 6 bases, with 13 bases between the two germline ends. The CDR3 is 13 amino acids. CDR3 sequence (DNA): TGTGCCTGGAGTTCTTCGACTTCTCCTGAAGCTTTCTTT. This translates into CAWSSSTSPEAFF. Using reference TRBV30 and TRBJ1-1 for the parts outside the CDR3, the full variable domain is SQTIHQWPATLVQPVGSPLSLECTVEGTSNPNLYWYRQAAGRGLQLLFYSVGIGQISSEVPQNLSASRPQDRQFILSSKKLLLSDSGFYLCAWSSSTSPEAFFGQGTRLTVV.

This clone was seen just once. CDR3: CASTRGLNEKLFF. The CDR3 DNA is TGTGCCAGCACCCGGGGTCTGAATGAAAAACTGTTTTTT. The chain has TRBV28 and TRBJ1-4; D gene unclear. Germline-derived CDR1 and CDR2 are MDHEN and SYDVKM. Deletions cut 7 bases from V and 5 bases from J, with 11 bases between. This CDR3 has 13 residues.

The gene calls are TRBV28 and TRBJ1-5, with 7 bases fitting TRBD1. With 7 bases clipped from V and 1 base from J, the junction kept 7 bases outside the gene matches. Germline CDR1 MDHEN, CDR2 SYDVKM. The CDR3 runs 15 residues. The CDR3 coding sequence is TGTGCCAGCACCAACTACAGGGGAAGCAATCAGCCCCAGCATTTT. Its protein is CASTNYRGSNQPQHF.

The rearrangement links TRBV28 to TRBJ1-3; D possibly corresponds to TRBD1 (5 bases). The V end lost 7 bases, the J end lost 7 bases, and 17 bases lay between the germline ends. The CDR3 has 14 residues. Germline V lookup: CDR1 MDHEN, CDR2 SYDVKM. The CDR3 sequence is CASKSGGWRNTIYF. As DNA, the CDR3 is TGTGCCAGCAAGTCGGGGGGTTGGCGGAACACCATATATTTT.

In the case of this clone: At one end, the junction sequence differs from germline, possibly due to a read error. V usage is TRBV29-1 and J usage is TRBJ1-1, with D perhaps matching TRBD1 (6 bases). Germline CDR1 and CDR2: SQVTM and ANQGSEA. This CDR3 comprises 12 residues. CDR3 coding DNA: TGCAGCGTTGAGGGACGGGACACTGAAGATTTCTTT. Amino acids: CSVEGRDTEDFF.

This sequence joins TRBV9 and TRBJ2-1, with D unclear. V was shortened by 3 bases and J by 0 bases, with 10 bases between the two germline ends. This CDR3 has 15 amino acids. From germline, CDR1 is SGDLS and CDR2 YYNGEE. Here the CDR3 DNA reads TGTGCCAGCAGCGCGGAGACTCGCTCCTACAATGAGCAGTTCTTC. It translates to CASSAETRSYNEQFF.

This clone was seen just once. The rearrangement joins TRBV6-5 to TRBJ2-7, with no clear D. CDR3 length: 13 amino acids. Trimming shortened V by 8 bases and J by 2 bases, and 13 bases separated the two germline ends. Germline assignment: CDR1 MNHEY and CDR2 SVGAGI. The CDR3 DNA is TGTGCCAGCTCCAAAGCGCCCGCCTACGAGCAGTACTTC. Translating gives CASSKAPAYEQYF.

About this clone itself: Relative to the germline gene, one junction end is altered; a read error may explain this. The chain employs TRBV6-1 and TRBJ2-5; D not resolved. The CDR3 has 13 residues. Germline V gene sequence: CDR1 MNHNS, CDR2 SASEGT. CDR3 DNA: TGTGCCAGCCGTGACGACACGCAAGAGACCCAGTACTTC. Translated, it gives CASRDDTQETQYF.

The chain links TRBV6-4 to TRBJ2-6, with D possibly being TRBD2 (7 bases). Germline V gene data show CDR1 as MRHNA and CDR2 as SNTAGT. V was shortened by 6 bases and J by 0 bases, with 18 bases between the two germline ends. CDR3 length: 18 residues. CDR3 nucleotides: TGTGCCAGCAGCCCCTTTGGGGGGGGCAGCTCTGGGGCCAACGTCCTGACTTTC. The encoded protein is CASSPFGGGSSGANVLTF.